The sequence of this T cell receptor beta chain was determined in a study of T cells after yellow fever vaccination. The V and J ends lost 3 bases and 0 bases respectively, with 11 bases between them. The length of the CDR3 is 15 residues. Germline CDR1 and CDR2: LNHDA and SQIVND (reference sequence). TCRdb re-called the 5' RACE reads through MiXCR, storing one row per CDR3 protein. The data hold about 160,000 distinct CDR3 sequences, with around 7.2% observed a single time. This chain joins TRBV19 and TRBJ1-1; D unresolved. Sequenced here: CD4+ T cells sorted from PBMCs, sampled 5 to 6 days after the first yellow fever vaccination. This clonotype originated in a man younger than 30 who received the YFV17D yellow fever vaccine. CDR3 protein: CASSMDTPVNTEAFF. The CDR3 DNA follows: TGTGCCAGTAGTATGGATACACCGGTGAACACTGAAGCTTTCTTT.